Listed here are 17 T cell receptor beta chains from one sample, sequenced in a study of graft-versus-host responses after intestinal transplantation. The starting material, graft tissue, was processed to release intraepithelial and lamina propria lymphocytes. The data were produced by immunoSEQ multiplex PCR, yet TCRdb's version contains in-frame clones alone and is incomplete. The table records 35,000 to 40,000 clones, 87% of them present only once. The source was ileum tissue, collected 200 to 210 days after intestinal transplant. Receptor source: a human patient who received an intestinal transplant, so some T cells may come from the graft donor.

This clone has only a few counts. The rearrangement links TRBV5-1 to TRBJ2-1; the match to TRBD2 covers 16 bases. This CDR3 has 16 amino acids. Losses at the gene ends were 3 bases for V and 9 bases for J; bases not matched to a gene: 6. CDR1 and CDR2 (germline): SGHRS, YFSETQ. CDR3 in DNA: TGCGCCAGCAGCTACGGGACTAGCGGGGGGGCCGGTGAGCAGTTCTTC. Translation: CASSYGTSGGAGEQFF.

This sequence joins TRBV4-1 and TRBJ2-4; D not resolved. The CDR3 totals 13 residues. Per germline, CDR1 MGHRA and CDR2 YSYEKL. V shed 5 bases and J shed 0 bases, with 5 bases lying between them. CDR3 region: CASSLLAKNIQYF. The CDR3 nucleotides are TGCGCCAGCAGCTTACTAGCCAAAAACATTCAGTACTTC.

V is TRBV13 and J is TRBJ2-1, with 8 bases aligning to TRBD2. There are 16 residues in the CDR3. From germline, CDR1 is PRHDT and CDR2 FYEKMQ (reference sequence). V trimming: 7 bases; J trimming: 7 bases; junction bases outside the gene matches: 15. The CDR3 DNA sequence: TGTGCCAGCAAGGGGACGTCGGGGGGGCGTTGGAATGAGCAGTTCTTC. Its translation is CASKGTSGGRWNEQFF. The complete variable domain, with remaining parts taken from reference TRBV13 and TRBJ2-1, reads AAGVIQSPRHLIKEKRETATLKCYPIPRHDTVYWYQQGPGQDPQFLISFYEKMQSDKGSIPDRFSAQQFSDYHSELNMSSLELGDSALYFCASKGTSGGRWNEQFFGPGTRLTVL.

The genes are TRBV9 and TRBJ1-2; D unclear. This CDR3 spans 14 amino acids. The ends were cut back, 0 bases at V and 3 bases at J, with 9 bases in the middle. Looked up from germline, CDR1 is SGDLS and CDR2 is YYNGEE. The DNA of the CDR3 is TGTGCCAGCAGCGTAGATCAGGCCCACTATGGCTACACCTTC. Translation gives CASSVDQAHYGYTF.

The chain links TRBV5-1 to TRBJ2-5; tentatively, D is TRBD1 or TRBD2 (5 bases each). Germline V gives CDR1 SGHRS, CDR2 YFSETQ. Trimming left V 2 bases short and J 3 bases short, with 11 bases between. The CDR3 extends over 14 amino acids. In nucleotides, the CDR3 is TGCGCCAGCAGCTTTAACCTGGGGGAAGAGACCCAGTACTTC. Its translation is CASSFNLGEETQYF.

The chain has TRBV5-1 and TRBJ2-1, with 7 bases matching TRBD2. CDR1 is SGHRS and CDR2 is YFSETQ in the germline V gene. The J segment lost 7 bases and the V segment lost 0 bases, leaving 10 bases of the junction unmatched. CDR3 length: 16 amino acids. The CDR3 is CASSLGAAGVSNEQFF. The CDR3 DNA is TGCGCCAGCAGCTTGGGAGCTGCGGGGGTATCGAATGAGCAGTTCTTC.

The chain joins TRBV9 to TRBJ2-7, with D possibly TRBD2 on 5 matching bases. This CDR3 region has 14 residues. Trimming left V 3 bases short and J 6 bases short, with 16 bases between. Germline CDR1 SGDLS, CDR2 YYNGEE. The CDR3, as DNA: TGTGCCAGCAGCGCCCGGGGTATAGCTTCCGAGCAGTACTTC. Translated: CASSARGIASEQYF.

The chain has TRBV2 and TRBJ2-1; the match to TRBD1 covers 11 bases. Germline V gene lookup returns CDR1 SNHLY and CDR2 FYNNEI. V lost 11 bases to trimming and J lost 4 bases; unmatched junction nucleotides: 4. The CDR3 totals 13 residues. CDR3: CARGQGAYNEQFF. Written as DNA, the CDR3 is TGTGCCCGCGGACAGGGGGCTTACAATGAGCAGTTCTTC.

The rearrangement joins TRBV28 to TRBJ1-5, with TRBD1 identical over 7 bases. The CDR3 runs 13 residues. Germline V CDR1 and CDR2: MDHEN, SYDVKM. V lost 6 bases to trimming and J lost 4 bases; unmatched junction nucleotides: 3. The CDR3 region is CASSPDRNQPQHF. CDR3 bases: TGTGCCAGCAGCCCGGACAGGAATCAGCCCCAGCATTTT.

The CDR3 DNA is TGTGCCAGCAGCCGTAAGACAGGACTCCACTTT. It codes for CASSRKTGLHF. The chain recombines TRBV7-9 with TRBJ1-6; the D gene is possibly TRBD1 (6 bases). Germline lookup yields CDR1 SEHNR and CDR2 FQNEAQ (reference sequence). Trimming took 5 bases from V and 16 from J, leaving 12 bases between them. The CDR3 is 11 amino acids.

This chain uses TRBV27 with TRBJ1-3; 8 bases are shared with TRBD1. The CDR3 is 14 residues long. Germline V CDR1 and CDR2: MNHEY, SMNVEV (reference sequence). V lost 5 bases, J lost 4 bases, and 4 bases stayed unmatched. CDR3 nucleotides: TGTGCCAGCAGTCGGACAGGGTACGGAAACACCATATATTTT. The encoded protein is CASSRTGYGNTIYF.

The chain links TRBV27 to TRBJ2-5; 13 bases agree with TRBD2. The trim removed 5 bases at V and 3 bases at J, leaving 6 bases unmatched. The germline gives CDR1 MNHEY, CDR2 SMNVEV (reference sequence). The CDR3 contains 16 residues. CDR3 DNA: TGTGCCAGCAGTCCCTTAGGACTAGCGGGAGAAGAGACCCAGTACTTC. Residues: CASSPLGLAGEETQYF.

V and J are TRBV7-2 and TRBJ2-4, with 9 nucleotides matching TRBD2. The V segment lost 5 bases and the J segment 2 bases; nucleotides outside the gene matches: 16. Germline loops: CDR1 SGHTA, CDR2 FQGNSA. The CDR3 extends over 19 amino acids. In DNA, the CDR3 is TGTGCCAGCAGCAATCCTGTGACTAGCGGATATACGACCAAAAACATTCAGTACTTC. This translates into CASSNPVTSGYTTKNIQYF.

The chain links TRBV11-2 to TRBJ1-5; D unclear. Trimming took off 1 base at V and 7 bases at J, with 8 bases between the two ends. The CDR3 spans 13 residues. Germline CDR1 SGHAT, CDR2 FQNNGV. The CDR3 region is CASSLGGWQPQHF. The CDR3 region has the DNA TGTGCCAGCAGCTTAGGAGGATGGCAGCCCCAGCATTTT.

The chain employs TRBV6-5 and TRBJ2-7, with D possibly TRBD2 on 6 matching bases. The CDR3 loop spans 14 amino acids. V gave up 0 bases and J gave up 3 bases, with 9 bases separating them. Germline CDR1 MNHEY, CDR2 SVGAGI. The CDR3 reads CASSYSGGNYEQYF. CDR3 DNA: TGTGCCAGCAGTTACTCCGGAGGGAACTACGAGCAGTACTTC.

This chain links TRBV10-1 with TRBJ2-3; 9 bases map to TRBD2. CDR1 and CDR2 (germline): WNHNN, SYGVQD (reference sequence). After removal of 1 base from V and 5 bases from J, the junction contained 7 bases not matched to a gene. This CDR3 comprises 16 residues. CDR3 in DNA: TGCGCCAGCAGTGAGTGGGCTAGCGGGAATTTAGATACGCAGTATTTT. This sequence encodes CASSEWASGNLDTQYF.

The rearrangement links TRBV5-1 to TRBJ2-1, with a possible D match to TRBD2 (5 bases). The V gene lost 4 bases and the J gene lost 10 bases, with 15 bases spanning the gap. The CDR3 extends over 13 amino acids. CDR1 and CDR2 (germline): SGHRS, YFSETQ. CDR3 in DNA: TGCGCCAGCAGCCCAAAGGATCCGGGGGAGCAGTTCTTC. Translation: CASSPKDPGEQFF.